In its sample, the clone carrying this TCR beta chain was seen many times. This sample is part of a study of T cells after posttransplantation cyclophosphamide. Assay: immunoSEQ multiplex PCR; the TCRdb copy retains only in-frame clones and omits some. Listed for the sample are around 44,000 clones, none seen a single time. Germline CDR1 is LNHDA and CDR2 is SQIVND (reference sequence). The CDR3 is made up of 16 amino acids. V was clipped by 1 base and J by 3 bases, with 15 bases between them. The TCR was taken from a man aged 40-49 years in good health, CMV-negative, and a related stem cell transplant donor. The specimen was PBMCs. The chain is built from TRBV19 and TRBJ1-2; perhaps TRBD1 as D (6 bases). CDR3 region: CASSIGSQGSYYGYTF. In nucleotides, the CDR3 is TGTGCCAGTAGTATAGGCTCACAGGGTTCGTACTATGGCTACACCTTC.